What follows is one T cell receptor beta chain and its context. The antigen is undetermined. The data originate from a study of OX40 agonist ivuxolimab in advanced cancers. Study-level results: Blood T cells, both CD4+ and CD8+, expanded clonally by week 6 at 0.1 to 3.0 mg/kg.

The table came from immunoSEQ multiplex PCR; TCRdb's copy has only in-frame clones and leaves some out. This table holds approximately 54,000 clones, roughly 90% found once. The CDR3 loop spans 12 amino acids. Germline CDR1 and CDR2: LGHNA and YSLEER. The V gene lost 1 base and the J gene lost 6 bases, with 5 bases spanning the gap. The rearrangement joins TRBV4-3 to TRBJ2-3; D unresolved. The sequencing used CD4+ or CD8+ T cells sorted from blood, collected in a trial of the OX40 agonist ivuxolimab. This TCR derives from an adult with an advanced solid tumor such as melanoma, head and neck, liver or kidney cancer. This CDR3 reads CASSQGRDTQYF. The CDR3 bases are TGCGCCAGCAGCCAAGGACGGGATACGCAGTATTTT.